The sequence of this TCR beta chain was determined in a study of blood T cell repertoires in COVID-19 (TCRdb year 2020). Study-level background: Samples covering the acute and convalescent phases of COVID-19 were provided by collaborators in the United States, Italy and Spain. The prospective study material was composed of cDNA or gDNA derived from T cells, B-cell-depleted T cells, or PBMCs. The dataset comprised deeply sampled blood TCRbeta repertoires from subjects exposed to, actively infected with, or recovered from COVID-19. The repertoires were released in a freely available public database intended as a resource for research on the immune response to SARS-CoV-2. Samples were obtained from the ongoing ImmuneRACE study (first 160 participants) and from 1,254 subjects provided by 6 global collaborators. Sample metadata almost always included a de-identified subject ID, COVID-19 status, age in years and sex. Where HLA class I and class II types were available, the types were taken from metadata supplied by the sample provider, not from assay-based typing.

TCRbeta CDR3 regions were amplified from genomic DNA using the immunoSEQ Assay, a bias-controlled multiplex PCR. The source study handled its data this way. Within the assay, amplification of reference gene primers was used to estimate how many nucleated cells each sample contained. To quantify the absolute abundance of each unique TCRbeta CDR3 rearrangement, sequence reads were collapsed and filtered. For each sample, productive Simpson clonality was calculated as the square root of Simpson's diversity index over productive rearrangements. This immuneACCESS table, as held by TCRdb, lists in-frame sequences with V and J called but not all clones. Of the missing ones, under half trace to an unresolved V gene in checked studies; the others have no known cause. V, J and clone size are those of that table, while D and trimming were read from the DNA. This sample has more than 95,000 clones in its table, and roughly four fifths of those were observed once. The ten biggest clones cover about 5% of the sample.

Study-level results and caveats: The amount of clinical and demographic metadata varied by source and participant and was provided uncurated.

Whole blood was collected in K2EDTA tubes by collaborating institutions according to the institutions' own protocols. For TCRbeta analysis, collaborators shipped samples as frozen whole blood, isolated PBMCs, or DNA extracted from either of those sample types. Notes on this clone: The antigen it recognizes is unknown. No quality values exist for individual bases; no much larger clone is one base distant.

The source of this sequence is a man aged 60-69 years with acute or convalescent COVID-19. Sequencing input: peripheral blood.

The CDR3 corresponds to CASSVEDRGYEQYF. The DNA is as follows: TGTGCCAGCAGCGTAGAAGACAGGGGGTACGAGCAGTACTTC. The sequence links TRBV9 to TRBJ2-7, with TRBD1 identical over 9 junction bases. As encoded in the germline V gene, CDR1 is SGDLS while CDR2 is YYNGEE. The junction shows trimming of 0 bases on V and 4 bases on J, and the gene matches do not reach 2 bases of it. Its CDR3 holds 14 amino acids, cysteine through phenylalanine. The read is trimmed to its CDR3 DNA, 42 bases read in frame from base 1.